Shown below are 21 T cell receptor beta chains from a single sample sequenced in a study of cytomegalovirus exposure and HLA in healthy donors (dated by TCRdb to about 2017). Libraries came from the immunoSEQ multiplex PCR assay. For the multiplex PCR, a mixture combining 60 forward primers for TCR Vbeta segments and 13 reverse primers for TCR Jbeta segments was used. In its TCRdb copy, this immuneACCESS table keeps in-frame sequences only and misses some clones. Where compared with another copy, unresolved V genes explain less than half of these, and the others have no known cause. The sample contains over 100,000 clones, around 73% of them found a single time. Of the sample, roughly 1.8% falls within the top ten clones. The sequenced sample consisted of PBMCs. The receptors here all came from a woman in her thirties or forties in good health and CMV-seronegative.

The chain combines TRBV7-2 with TRBJ2-7, with 7 positions matching TRBD1. Germline CDR1 and CDR2: SGHTA and FQGNSA. The CDR3 runs to 14 residues. After removal of 7 bases from V and 2 bases from J, the junction contained 8 bases not matched to a gene. DNA for the CDR3: TGTGCCAGCACCCTCGGGACAGCTACCTACGAGCAGTACTTC. Translating it yields CASTLGTATYEQYF.

This clone turned up a few times. The chain has TRBV11-2 and TRBJ2-2; a weak D match, TRBD1 (6 bases). In germline, CDR1 is SGHAT, CDR2 FQNNGV. CDR3 length equals 17 residues. Trimming stripped 5 bases from V and 6 bases from J, with 22 bases between. The CDR3 spells CASSTWRHREIAGELFF. DNA for the CDR3: TGTGCCAGCAGCACATGGCGCCACAGGGAAATTGCCGGGGAGCTGTTTTTT.

The genes are TRBV5-3 and TRBJ2-7; 11 bases align to TRBD1. TRBV5-3 is an ORF; its function is uncertain. This CDR3 comprises 18 residues. V gave up 3 bases and J gave up 0 bases; unmatched junction bases: 11. DNA for the CDR3: TGTGCCAGAAGCTGCCGGGACAGGGGGTTACGGCACTCCTACGAGCAGTACTTC. Amino acid sequence: CARSCRDRGLRHSYEQYF.

This chain connects TRBV25-1 to TRBJ2-1; 9 bases line up with TRBD1. With 5 bases clipped from V and 7 bases from J, the junction kept 18 bases outside the gene matches. Germline V gene sequence: CDR1 MGHDK, CDR2 SYGVNS. CDR3 length: 18 residues. The CDR3 DNA reads TGTGCCAGCAGTTCACTCAAGACATCTGACAGGGGGAGAAATGAGCAGTTCTTC. This gives the protein CASSSLKTSDRGRNEQFF.

The rearrangement uses TRBV6-6 and TRBJ2-7; 10 bases match TRBD1. The CDR3 runs to 14 residues. Germline CDR1 MNHNY, CDR2 SVGAGI (reference sequence). Unmatched junction bases numbered 5, after V lost 4 bases and J lost 5 bases. The CDR3 DNA reads TGTGCCAGCAGTTGGGGACAGGGGACCAACGAGCAGTACTTC. It encodes CASSWGQGTNEQYF.

V usage is TRBV18 and J usage is TRBJ2-7; maybe TRBD1 (6 bases). Germline CDR1 is KGHSH and CDR2 is LQKENI. V was clipped by 5 bases and J by 6 bases, with 20 bases between them. There are 15 residues in the CDR3. The CDR3 protein is CASSITGPPSTEQYF. CDR3 sequence (DNA): TGTGCCAGCTCAATAACAGGGCCGCCGTCAACCGAGCAGTACTTC.

The table lists this clone with a count of one. V usage is TRBV6-5 and J usage is TRBJ2-1; D remains ambiguous. Germline CDR1 and CDR2: MNHEY and SVGAGI. The CDR3 has 14 amino acids. V was trimmed by 6 bases and J by 8 bases, leaving 17 bases between them. The CDR3 DNA follows: TGTGCCAGCAGCTCCCCGGCGGCCCACGATGAGCAGTTCTTC. Protein product: CASSSPAAHDEQFF.

The chain employs TRBV28 and TRBJ2-1, with D unclear. The CDR3 sequence is 11 residues long. Germline lookup yields CDR1 MDHEN and CDR2 SYDVKM. V lost 8 bases and J 9 bases, leaving 11 bases between the germline ends. CDR3 residues: CASDKIGEQFF. The DNA of the CDR3 is TGTGCCAGCGACAAGATCGGTGAGCAGTTCTTC.

This chain uses TRBV28 with TRBJ2-3; no definite D call. Germline CDR1 and CDR2: MDHEN and SYDVKM. Trimming took 8 bases from V and 0 from J, leaving 21 bases between them. This CDR3 is 17 amino acids long. The CDR3 spells CASRDKYGGASTDTQYF. The CDR3 DNA is TGTGCCAGCCGTGATAAGTATGGCGGTGCTAGCACAGATACGCAGTATTTT.

The V call is TRBV4-3, the J call TRBJ2-1; 11 bases line up with TRBD2. The CDR3 has 15 amino acids. Germline V lookup: CDR1 LGHNA, CDR2 YSLEER. The junction had 7 bases not matched to a gene; V was cut back by 4 bases and J by 8 bases. The CDR3 loop is CASSPTSGTTDEQFF. In nucleotides, the CDR3 is TGCGCCAGCAGCCCGACTAGCGGGACTACGGATGAGCAGTTCTTC.

The V call is TRBV5-1, the J call TRBJ2-7, with a tentative D call TRBD1 (6 bases). Germline CDR1 and CDR2: SGHRS and YFSETQ. CDR3 length: 15 amino acids. Trimming pared 5 bases from V and 3 bases from J, leaving 18 bases between. The CDR3 here is CASRVPEQGDYEQYF. DNA for the CDR3: TGCGCCAGCAGAGTTCCGGAACAGGGAGACTACGAGCAGTACTTC.

Points on this clone: One end of the junction varies from germline; a read error may be responsible. The chain has TRBV7-2 and TRBJ2-7; no clear D gene. Germline assignment: CDR1 SGHTA and CDR2 FQGNSA. The CDR3 spans 14 residues. The CDR3 DNA reads TGTGCCAGCAACTTATCTCCCAGCTCCTACGAGCAGTACTTC. The encoded protein is CASNLSPSSYEQYF. Together with reference TRBV7-2 and TRBJ2-7, the CDR3 gives the full variable domain: GAGVSQSPSNKVTEKGKDVELRCDPISGHTALYWYRQSLGQGLEFLIYFQGNSAPDKSGLPSDRFSAERTGGSVSTLTIQRTQQEDSAVYLCASNLSPSSYEQYFGPGTRLTVT.

The chain carries TRBV6-4 and TRBJ2-3; 8 bases align to TRBD1. Losses at the gene ends were 2 bases for V and 2 bases for J; bases not matched to a gene: 6. Germline-derived CDR1 and CDR2 are MRHNA and SNTAGT. The CDR3 is made up of 16 amino acids. The CDR3 DNA reads TGTGCCAGCAGTGACGGGACAGGAGCCCACACAGATACGCAGTATTTT. This gives the protein CASSDGTGAHTDTQYF.

This rearrangement joins TRBV19 to TRBJ2-7; TRBD2 matches at 7 bases. The J segment lost 2 bases and the V segment lost 3 bases, leaving 4 bases of the junction unmatched. CDR3 length: 14 amino acids. Germline-derived CDR1 and CDR2 are LNHDA and SQIVND (reference sequence). As DNA, the CDR3 is TGTGCCAGTAGTATCTCTAGCGGAACCTACGAGCAGTACTTC. The encoded protein is CASSISSGTYEQYF.

The chain is built from TRBV9 and TRBJ2-5, with D possibly being TRBD2 (6 bases). Germline CDR1 SGDLS, CDR2 YYNGEE. With 0 bases removed from V and 5 bases from J, the gap between germline ends came to 11 bases. The CDR3 spans 14 residues. CDR3 sequence: CASSVGGGRETQYF. As DNA, the CDR3 is TGTGCCAGCAGCGTAGGGGGAGGTAGGGAGACCCAGTACTTC.

This clone was seen a few times. This sequence joins TRBV5-1 and TRBJ2-1; D is unresolved. This CDR3 has 12 residues. Germline V CDR1 and CDR2: SGHRS, YFSETQ. Trimming stripped 0 bases from V and 10 bases from J, with 8 bases between. The CDR3 spells CASSLGVREQFF. The CDR3 DNA reads as TGCGCCAGCAGCTTGGGGGTCAGGGAGCAGTTCTTC.

The rearrangement links TRBV27 to TRBJ2-7, with 7 bases identical to TRBD1. The CDR3 spans 15 residues. Germline CDR1 MNHEY, CDR2 SMNVEV (reference sequence). The trim removed 0 bases at V and 2 bases at J, leaving 4 bases unmatched. CDR3 sequence: CASSLSWQGAYEQYF. CDR3 sequence (DNA): TGTGCCAGCAGTTTATCGTGGCAGGGGGCCTACGAGCAGTACTTC.

The rearrangement links TRBV15 to TRBJ2-2; D not resolved. The CDR3 length is 12 residues. Germline V gives CDR1 LNHNV, CDR2 YYDKDF (reference sequence). V gave up 1 base and J gave up 7 bases, with 4 bases separating them. The CDR3 loop reads CATSRGYGELFF. DNA for the CDR3: TGTGCCACCAGCAGAGGTTACGGGGAGCTGTTTTTT.

CDR3 bases: TGTGCCAGCAGCTTAAGGGCAGGGGCCAGCACAGATACGCAGTATTTT. Its protein product is CASSLRAGASTDTQYF. The chain uses TRBV11-2 and TRBJ2-3; possibly TRBD1 for D (6 bases). The length of the CDR3 is 16 residues. V shed 2 bases and J shed 0 bases, with 12 bases lying between them. Germline values: CDR1 SGHAT, CDR2 FQNNGV.

The chain is built from TRBV7-3 and TRBJ2-5; 14 bases fit TRBD2. This CDR3 spans 15 amino acids. The V gene's germline CDR1 is SGHTA and CDR2 FQGTGA. With 5 bases clipped from V and 4 bases from J, the junction kept 3 bases outside the gene matches. CDR3 protein: CASSPGLAGGETQYF. The CDR3 bases are TGTGCCAGCAGCCCTGGACTAGCGGGAGGAGAGACCCAGTACTTC.

The V gene is TRBV10-3, the J gene TRBJ2-2; D is unresolved. The CDR3 has 14 amino acids. The germline V and J ends were trimmed by 5 bases and 3 bases, with 10 bases remaining between them. The V gene's germline CDR1 is ENHRY and CDR2 SYGVKD. The CDR3 loop reads CAISHREDTGELFF. The CDR3 DNA is TGTGCCATCAGTCATCGAGAAGACACCGGGGAGCTGTTTTTT.